The sequence of this TCR beta chain was determined in a study of T-cell reconstitution after alpha-beta-depleted transplantation in children. Study-level points and caveats: In some patients, recipient T cells and intrathymic progenitors surviving conditioning explained high day-60 diversity. Hyperexpanded clones declined; after one year, newly produced T cells mostly supplied diversity. Reportedly, roughly two months post-transplant, alpha-beta T cells arose from several hundred expanded graft clones.

V lost 4 bases and J lost 0; bases outside the gene matches: 12. Germline V lookup: CDR1 LGHNA, CDR2 YNFKEQ. This CDR3 comprises 18 residues. Unique molecular identifiers were used to barcode this TCRbeta library. TCRdb recomputed calls from the PCR reads with MiXCR, one row per CDR3 protein. The data hold about 170,000 distinct CDR3 sequences, with over 8.5% observed a single time. This clonotype was picked up many times. The antigen remains unidentified. This chain links TRBV4-2 with TRBJ2-4; 7 nucleotides line up with TRBD2. The origin of this receptor is a boy between 2 and 10 years old with acute myeloid leukemia, due to receive a stem cell transplant. The sequences come from PBMCs, collected before TCRalphabeta/CD19-depleted stem cell transplant. CDR3 region: CASSLPFGEGLAKNIQYF. CDR3 bases: TGTGCCAGCAGCCTCCCCTTCGGGGAGGGGCTAGCCAAAAACATTCAGTACTTC.